This TCR beta chain was identified during a study of cytomegalovirus exposure and HLA in healthy donors. Comment on this clone: The antigen remains unidentified.

PCR involved 60 Vbeta and 13 Jbeta primers. Original processing notes: Unique TCR beta chains numbered around 80 million in a later analysis, with about 11 million shared. Some clones are missing from TCRdb's copy, which holds only in-frame ones; the method was immunoSEQ multiplex PCR. Clone size and the V and J calls come from that table; the DNA yielded D and trimming. The sample holds roughly 180,000 clones, around 85% seen once. Study results and caveats: When analyzed later, the rates of TCR association showed variation by HLA locus, with DRB1 the most and HLA-C the fewest. Most of the CMV-associated TCR beta chains (in a later analysis) appeared to be HLA-restricted. Roughly even sequencing depth across donors was the assumption behind the presence/absence analyses.

Specimen: PBMCs. This TCR was recovered from a boy younger than 10 in good health and CMV-seronegative.

CDR3 sequence reads: CASSLDMPGGPGEQFF. CDR3 DNA: TGTGCCAGCAGCTTAGATATGCCAGGGGGGCCAGGTGAGCAGTTCTTC. This chain uses TRBV7-6 with TRBJ2-1; perhaps TRBD1 as D (7 bases). CDR3 length equals 16 residues. Trimming stripped 1 base from V and 9 bases from J, with 19 bases between. Germline V gene data show CDR1 as SGHVS and CDR2 as FNYEAQ. The full variable domain, completed using reference TRBV7-6 and TRBJ2-1, is GAGVSQSPRYKVTKRGQDVALRCDPISGHVSLYWYRQALGQGPEFLTYFNYEAQQDKSGLPNDRFSAERPEGSISTLTIQRTEQRDSAMYRCASSLDMPGGPGEQFFGPGTRLTVL.